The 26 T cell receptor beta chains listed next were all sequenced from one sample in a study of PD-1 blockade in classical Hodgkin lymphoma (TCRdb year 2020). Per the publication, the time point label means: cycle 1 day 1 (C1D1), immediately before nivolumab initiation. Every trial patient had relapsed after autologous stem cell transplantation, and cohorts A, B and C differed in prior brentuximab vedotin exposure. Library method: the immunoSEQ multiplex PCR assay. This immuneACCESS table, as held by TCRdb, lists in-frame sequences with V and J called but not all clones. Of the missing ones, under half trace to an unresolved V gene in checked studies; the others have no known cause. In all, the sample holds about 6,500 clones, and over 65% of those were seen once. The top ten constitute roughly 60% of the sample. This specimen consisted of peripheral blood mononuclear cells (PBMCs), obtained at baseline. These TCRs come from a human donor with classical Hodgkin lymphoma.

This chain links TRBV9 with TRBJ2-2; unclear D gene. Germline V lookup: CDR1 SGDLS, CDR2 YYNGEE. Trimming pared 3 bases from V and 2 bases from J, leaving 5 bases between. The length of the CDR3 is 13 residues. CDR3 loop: CASSALNTGELFF. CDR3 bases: TGTGCCAGCAGCGCCCTTAACACCGGGGAGCTGTTTTTT.

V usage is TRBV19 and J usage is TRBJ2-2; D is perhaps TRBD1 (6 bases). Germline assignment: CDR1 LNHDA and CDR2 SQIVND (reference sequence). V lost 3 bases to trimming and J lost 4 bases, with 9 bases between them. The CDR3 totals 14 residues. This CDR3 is CASSIQGFTGELFF. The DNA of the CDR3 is TGTGCCAGTAGTATCCAGGGGTTCACCGGGGAGCTGTTTTTT.

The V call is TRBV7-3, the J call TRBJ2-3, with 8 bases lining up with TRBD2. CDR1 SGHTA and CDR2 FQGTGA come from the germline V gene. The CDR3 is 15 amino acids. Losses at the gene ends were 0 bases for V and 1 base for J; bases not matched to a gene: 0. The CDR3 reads CASSLTSGGTDTQYF. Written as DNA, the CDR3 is TGTGCCAGCAGCTTAACTAGCGGGGGCACAGATACGCAGTATTTT.

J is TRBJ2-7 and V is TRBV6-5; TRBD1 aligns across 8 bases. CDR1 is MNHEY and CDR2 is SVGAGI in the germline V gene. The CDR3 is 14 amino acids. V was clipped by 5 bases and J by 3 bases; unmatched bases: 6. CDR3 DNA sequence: TGTGCCAGCAGTAAAAAACAGGGGGACTACGAGCAGTACTTC. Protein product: CASSKKQGDYEQYF.

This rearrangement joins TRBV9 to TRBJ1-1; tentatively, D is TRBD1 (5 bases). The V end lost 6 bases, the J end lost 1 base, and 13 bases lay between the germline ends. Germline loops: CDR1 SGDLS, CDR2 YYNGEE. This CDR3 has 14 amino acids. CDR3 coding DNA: TGTGCCAGCACCCCCGGCAGGGCGAACACTGAAGCTTTCTTT. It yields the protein CASTPGRANTEAFF.

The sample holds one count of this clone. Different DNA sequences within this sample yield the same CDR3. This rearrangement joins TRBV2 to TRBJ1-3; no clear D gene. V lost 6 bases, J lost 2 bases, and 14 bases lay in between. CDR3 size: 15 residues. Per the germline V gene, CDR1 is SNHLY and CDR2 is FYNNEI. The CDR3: CASSRGEGPGNTIYF. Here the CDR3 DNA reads TGTGCCAGCAGCCGGGGTGAGGGCCCTGGAAACACCATATATTTT.

The CDR3 sequence: CASSQSGQLNTEAFF. Written as DNA, the CDR3 is TGCGCCAGCAGCCAGTCTGGACAGCTGAACACTGAAGCTTTCTTT. The chain employs TRBV5-1 and TRBJ1-1, with D possibly matching TRBD1 (6 bases). Trimming removed 4 bases from V and 0 bases from J, with 13 bases in between. Germline V gene lookup returns CDR1 SGHRS and CDR2 YFSETQ. The CDR3 is 15 residues long. The full variable domain, its missing parts supplied by reference TRBV5-1 and TRBJ1-1, is KAGVTQTPRYLIKTRGQQVTLSCSPISGHRSVSWYQQTPGQGLQFLFEYFSETQRNKGNFPGRFSGRQFSNSRSEMNVSTLELGDSALYLCASSQSGQLNTEAFFGQGTRLTVV.

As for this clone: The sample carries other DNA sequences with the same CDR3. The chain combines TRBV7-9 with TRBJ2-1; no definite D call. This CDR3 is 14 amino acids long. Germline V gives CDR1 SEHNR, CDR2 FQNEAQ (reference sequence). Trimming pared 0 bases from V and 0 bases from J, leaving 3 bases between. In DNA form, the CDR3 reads TGTGCCAGCAGCTTAGCGGGCTCCTACAATGAGCAGTTCTTC. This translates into CASSLAGSYNEQFF.

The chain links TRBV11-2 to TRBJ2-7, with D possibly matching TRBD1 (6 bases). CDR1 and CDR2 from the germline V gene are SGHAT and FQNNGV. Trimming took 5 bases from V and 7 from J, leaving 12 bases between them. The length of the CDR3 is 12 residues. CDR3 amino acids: CASSAQGWEQYF. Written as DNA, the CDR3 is TGTGCCAGCAGCGCCCAGGGGTGGGAGCAGTACTTC.

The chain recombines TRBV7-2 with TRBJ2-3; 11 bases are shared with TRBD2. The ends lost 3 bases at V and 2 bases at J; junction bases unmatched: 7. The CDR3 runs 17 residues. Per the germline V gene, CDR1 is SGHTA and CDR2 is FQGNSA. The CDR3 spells CASSLGRLAGLTDTQYF. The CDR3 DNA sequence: TGTGCCAGCAGCTTGGGGAGACTAGCGGGGCTCACAGATACGCAGTATTTT.

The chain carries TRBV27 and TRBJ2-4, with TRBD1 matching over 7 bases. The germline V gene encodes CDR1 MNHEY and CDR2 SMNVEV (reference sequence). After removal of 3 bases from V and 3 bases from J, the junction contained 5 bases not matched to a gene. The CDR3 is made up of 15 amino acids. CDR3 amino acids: CASSLVQGIKNIQYF. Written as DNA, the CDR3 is TGTGCCAGCAGTTTGGTACAGGGGATCAAAAACATTCAGTACTTC.

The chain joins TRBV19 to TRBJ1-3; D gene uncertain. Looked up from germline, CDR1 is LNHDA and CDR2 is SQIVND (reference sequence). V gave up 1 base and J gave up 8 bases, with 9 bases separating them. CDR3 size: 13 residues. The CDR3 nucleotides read TGTGCCAGTAGTATAGTGCCGGCCGACACCATATATTTT. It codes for CASSIVPADTIYF. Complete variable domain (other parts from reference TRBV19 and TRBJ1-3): DGGITQSPKYLFRKEGQNVTLSCEQNLNHDAMYWYRQDPGQGLRLIYYSQIVNDFQKGDIAEGYSVSREKKESFPLTVTSAQKNPTAFYLCASSIVPADTIYFGEGSWLTVV.

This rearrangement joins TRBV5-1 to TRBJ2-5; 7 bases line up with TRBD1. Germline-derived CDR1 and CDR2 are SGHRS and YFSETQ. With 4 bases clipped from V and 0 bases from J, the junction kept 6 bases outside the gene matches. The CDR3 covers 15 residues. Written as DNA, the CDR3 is TGCGCCAGCAGCCGAGGGGGACAGTACCAAGAGACCCAGTACTTC. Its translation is CASSRGGQYQETQYF.

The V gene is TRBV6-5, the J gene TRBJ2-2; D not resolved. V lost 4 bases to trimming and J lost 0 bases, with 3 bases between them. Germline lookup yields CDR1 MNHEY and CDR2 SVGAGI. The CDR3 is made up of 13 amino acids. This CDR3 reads CASSSANTGELFF. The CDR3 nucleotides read TGTGCCAGCAGTTCCGCGAACACCGGGGAGCTGTTTTTT.

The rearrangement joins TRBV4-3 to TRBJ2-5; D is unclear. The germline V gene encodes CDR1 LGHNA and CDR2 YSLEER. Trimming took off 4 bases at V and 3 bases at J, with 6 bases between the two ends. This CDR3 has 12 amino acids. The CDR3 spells CASSRIKETQYF. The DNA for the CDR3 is TGCGCCAGCAGCCGCATTAAAGAGACCCAGTACTTC.

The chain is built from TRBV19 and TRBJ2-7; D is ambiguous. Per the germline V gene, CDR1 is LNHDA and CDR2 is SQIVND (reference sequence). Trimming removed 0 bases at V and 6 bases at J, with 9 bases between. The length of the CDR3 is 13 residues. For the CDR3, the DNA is TGTGCCAGTAGTATAGAGCTGGGCCTCGAGCAGTACTTC. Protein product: CASSIELGLEQYF. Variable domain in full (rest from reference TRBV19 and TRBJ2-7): DGGITQSPKYLFRKEGQNVTLSCEQNLNHDAMYWYRQDPGQGLRLIYYSQIVNDFQKGDIAEGYSVSREKKESFPLTVTSAQKNPTAFYLCASSIELGLEQYFGPGTRLTVT.

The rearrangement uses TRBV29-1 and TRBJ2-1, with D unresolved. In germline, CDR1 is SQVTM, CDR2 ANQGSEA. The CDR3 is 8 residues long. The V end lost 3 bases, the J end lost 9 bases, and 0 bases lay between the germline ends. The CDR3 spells CSVDEQFF. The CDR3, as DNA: TGCAGCGTTGATGAGCAGTTCTTC.

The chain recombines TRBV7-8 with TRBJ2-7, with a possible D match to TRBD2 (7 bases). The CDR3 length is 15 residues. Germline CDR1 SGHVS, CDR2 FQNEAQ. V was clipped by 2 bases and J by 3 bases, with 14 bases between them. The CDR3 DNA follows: TGTGCCAGCAGCTTAAGGAGGGGGGGAAACTACGAGCAGTACTTC. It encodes CASSLRRGGNYEQYF.

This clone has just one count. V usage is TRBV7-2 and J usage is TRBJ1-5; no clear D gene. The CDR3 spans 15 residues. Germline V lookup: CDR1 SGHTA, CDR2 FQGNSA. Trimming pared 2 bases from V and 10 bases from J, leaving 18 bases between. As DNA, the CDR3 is TGTGCCAGCAGCTTATCCGGGAGGCGGTCGAACCCCCAGCATTTT. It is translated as CASSLSGRRSNPQHF.

CDR3: CASSLGLYSGANVLTF. The DNA for the CDR3 is TGTGCCAGCAGCTTGGGCCTCTACTCTGGGGCCAACGTCCTGACTTTC. This chain uses TRBV7-9 with TRBJ2-6; D is unresolved. The CDR3 totals 16 residues. Germline-derived CDR1 and CDR2 are SEHNR and FQNEAQ (reference sequence). Between the trimmed V and J ends, which lost 3 bases and 0 bases, there was a span of 9 bases.

The CDR3 loop reads CASSLVSISEADTQYF. CDR3 DNA: TGTGCCAGCAGCTTAGTGAGTATCTCTGAGGCAGATACGCAGTATTTT. This sequence joins TRBV11-3 and TRBJ2-3; D gene unclear. The germline gives CDR1 SGHNT, CDR2 YENEEA. The CDR3 has 16 amino acids. V lost 1 base to trimming and J lost 4 bases, with 15 bases between them.

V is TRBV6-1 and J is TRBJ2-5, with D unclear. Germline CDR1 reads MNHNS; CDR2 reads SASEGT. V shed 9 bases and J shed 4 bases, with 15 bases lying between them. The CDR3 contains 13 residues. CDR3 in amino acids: CASQLNLGETQYF. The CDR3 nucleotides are TGTGCCAGTCAACTTAATCTGGGAGAGACCCAGTACTTC.

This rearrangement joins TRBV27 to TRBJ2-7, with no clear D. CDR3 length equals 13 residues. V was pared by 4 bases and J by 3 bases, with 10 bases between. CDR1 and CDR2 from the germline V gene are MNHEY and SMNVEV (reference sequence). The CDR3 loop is CASSSGLYYEQYF. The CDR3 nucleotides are TGTGCCAGCAGTTCCGGCTTGTACTACGAGCAGTACTTC.

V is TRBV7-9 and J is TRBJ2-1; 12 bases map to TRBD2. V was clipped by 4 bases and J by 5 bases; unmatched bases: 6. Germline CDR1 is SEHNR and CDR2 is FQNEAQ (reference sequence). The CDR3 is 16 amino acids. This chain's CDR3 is CASSYPTSGGNNEQFF. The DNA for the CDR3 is TGTGCCAGCAGCTACCCGACTAGCGGGGGAAACAATGAGCAGTTCTTC.

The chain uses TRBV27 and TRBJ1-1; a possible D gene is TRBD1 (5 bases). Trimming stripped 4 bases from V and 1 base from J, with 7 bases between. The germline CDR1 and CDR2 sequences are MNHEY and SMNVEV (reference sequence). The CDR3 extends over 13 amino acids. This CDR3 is CASSSGKNTEAFF. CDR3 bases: TGTGCCAGCAGTTCAGGGAAGAACACTGAAGCTTTCTTT.

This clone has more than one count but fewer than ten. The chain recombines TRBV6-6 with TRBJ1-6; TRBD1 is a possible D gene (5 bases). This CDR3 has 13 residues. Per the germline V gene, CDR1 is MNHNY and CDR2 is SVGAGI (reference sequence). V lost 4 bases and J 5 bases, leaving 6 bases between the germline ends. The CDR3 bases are TGTGCCAGCAGTTCGGGGGATAATTCACCCCTCCACTTT. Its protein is CASSSGDNSPLHF.